Sequencing of this T cell receptor beta chain was carried out in a study of T cells after posttransplantation cyclophosphamide. Study-wide results and limits: Recipient CMV seropositivity and CMV reactivation strongly tracked TRB clonality. Later post-transplant blood repertoires were often dominated by donor CD8+ memory clones. TRB overlap between skin or GI tissue T cells and blood was limited.

On the day of bone marrow donation, the related graft donor provided peripheral blood. This clone was detected many times. What it binds is unknown. The protocol was immunoSEQ multiplex PCR, while the TCRdb copy is restricted to in-frame clones and leaves out a portion. The sample includes roughly 42,000 clones, none of them occurring once. Germline V CDR1 and CDR2: MNHNS, SASEGT. V lost 6 bases to trimming and J lost 5 bases, with 13 bases between them. The CDR3 loop spans 13 amino acids. Sequencing input: PBMCs. This TCR came from a woman between 50 and 59 years old in good health and a related stem cell transplant donor. The chain has TRBV6-1 and TRBJ1-1; no firm D call. The CDR3 sequence is CASSLTRVTEAFF. CDR3 DNA sequence: TGTGCCAGCAGCCTTACGCGTGTGACTGAAGCTTTCTTT.